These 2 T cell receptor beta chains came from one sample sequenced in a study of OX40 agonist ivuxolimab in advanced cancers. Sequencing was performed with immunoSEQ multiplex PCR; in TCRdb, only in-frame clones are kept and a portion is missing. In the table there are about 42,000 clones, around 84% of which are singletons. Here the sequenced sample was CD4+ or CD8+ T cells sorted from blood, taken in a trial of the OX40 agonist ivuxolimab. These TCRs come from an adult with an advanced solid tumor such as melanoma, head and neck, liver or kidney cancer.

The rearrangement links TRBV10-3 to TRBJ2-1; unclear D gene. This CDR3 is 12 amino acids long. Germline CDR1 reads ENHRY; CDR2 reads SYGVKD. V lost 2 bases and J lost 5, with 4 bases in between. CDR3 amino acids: CAISEGNNEQFF. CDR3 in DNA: TGTGCCATCAGTGAGGGGAACAATGAGCAGTTCTTC.

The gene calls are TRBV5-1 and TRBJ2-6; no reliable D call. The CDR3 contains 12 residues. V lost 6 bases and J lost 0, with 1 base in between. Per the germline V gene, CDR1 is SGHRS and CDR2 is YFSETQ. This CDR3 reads CASTSGANVLTF. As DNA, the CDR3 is TGCGCCAGCACCTCTGGGGCCAACGTCCTGACTTTC.